The T cell receptor beta chain described here comes from a study of blood T cells in healthy people across ages. A second about 6 to 12 cycle PCR used barcoded and J-beta primers. TCRdb itself ran the 5' RACE reads through MiXCR, one entry per CDR3 protein. The sample includes about 1.4 million distinct CDR3 sequences, approximately 59% of them seen just once. V shed 5 bases and J 0 bases; nucleotides not matched to a gene: 13. Germline CDR1 SGHTA, CDR2 FQGNSA. CDR3 length equals 19 residues. The J gene is TRBJ1-6, the V gene TRBV7-2, with TRBD1 matching over 7 bases. This receptor was obtained from a man aged 18 to 29 in good health. Specimen: blood. In DNA, the CDR3 is TGTGCCAGCAGCCCGGGACAGATGTACTCGAGCTCCTATAATTCACCCCTCCACTTT. Its translation is CASSPGQMYSSSYNSPLHF. The variable domain in full, with the rest retrieved from reference TRBV7-2 and TRBJ1-6, is GAGVSQSPSNKVTEKGKDVELRCDPISGHTALYWYRQSLGQGLEFLIYFQGNSAPDKSGLPSDRFSAERTGGSVSTLTIQRTQQEDSAVYLCASSPGQMYSSSYNSPLHFGNGTRLTVT.